This TCR beta chain was retrieved from a study of Graves' ophthalmopathy and Graves' hyperthyroidism. V gave up 4 bases and J gave up 7 bases; unmatched junction bases: 2. The CDR3 runs 12 residues. The germline V gene has CDR1 LNHDA and CDR2 SQIVND (reference sequence). Active ophthalmopathy (CAS at least 3, NOSPECS at least 4), lasting under 3 months. As the template, RNA transcripts were used to amplify TCR beta CDR3 regions. RT-PCR in the first round used HTBI primers; a second-round multiplex PCR followed. TCRdb reprocessed the multiplex PCR reads with MiXCR, giving one entry per CDR3 protein. This table has approximately 500,000 distinct CDR3 sequences, about 15% appearing once. The table lists this clonotype with a few counts.

The TCR originated in a woman younger than 45 with Graves' ophthalmopathy. The sample taken for sequencing was blood. This sequence joins TRBV19 and TRBJ1-1; 8 bases line up with TRBD1. The CDR3 region has the DNA TGTGCCAGTAGTACCGGACAGGGTGAAGCTTTCTTT. Its protein product is CASSTGQGEAFF. Full variable domain (remainder filled in from reference TRBV19 and TRBJ1-1): DGGITQSPKYLFRKEGQNVTLSCEQNLNHDAMYWYRQDPGQGLRLIYYSQIVNDFQKGDIAEGYSVSREKKESFPLTVTSAQKNPTAFYLCASSTGQGEAFFGQGTRLTVV.